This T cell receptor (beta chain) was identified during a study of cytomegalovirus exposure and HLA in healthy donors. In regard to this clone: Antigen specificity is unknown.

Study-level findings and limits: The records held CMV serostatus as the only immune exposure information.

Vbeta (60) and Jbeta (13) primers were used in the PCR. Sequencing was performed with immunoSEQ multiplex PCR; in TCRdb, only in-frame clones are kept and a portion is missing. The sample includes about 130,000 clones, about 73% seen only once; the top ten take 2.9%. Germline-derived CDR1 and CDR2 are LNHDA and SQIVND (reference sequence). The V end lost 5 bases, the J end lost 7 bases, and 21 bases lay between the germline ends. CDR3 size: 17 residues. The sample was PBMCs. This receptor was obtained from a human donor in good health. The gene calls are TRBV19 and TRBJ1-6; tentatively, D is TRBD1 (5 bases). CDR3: CASSDQRGPSGNSPLHF. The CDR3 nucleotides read TGTGCCAGTAGTGACCAGAGGGGACCCAGCGGGAATTCACCCCTCCACTTT.